Presented here are 8 T cell receptor beta chains from one specimen sequenced in a study of a mutant IDH1 vaccine in newly diagnosed glioma. The time point here: week 5, during vaccination. The investigators gave 300 ug of mutant IDH1 20-mer peptide in each vaccine dose, together with topical imiquimod. No cognate antigen is known for these TCRs. Sequencing was performed with immunoSEQ multiplex PCR; in TCRdb, only in-frame clones are kept and a portion is missing. The table shows about 50,000 clones, with about 88% occurring only once. The specimen was PBMCs, collected from a glioma patient whose treatment included an IDH1 peptide vaccine. These receptors were collected from a woman aged 45-60 years with glioma.

The rearrangement links TRBV19 to TRBJ2-5; possibly TRBD2 for D (6 bases). Germline lookup yields CDR1 LNHDA and CDR2 SQIVND (reference sequence). CDR3 length equals 16 residues. Trimming pared 5 bases from V and 4 bases from J, leaving 20 bases between. The DNA of the CDR3 is TGTGCCAGTAGTCGCGAAGCGGGCCTACCTCGAGAGACCCAGTACTTC. This codes for CASSREAGLPRETQYF. Combining the CDR3 with reference TRBV19 and TRBJ2-5 gives the whole variable domain DGGITQSPKYLFRKEGQNVTLSCEQNLNHDAMYWYRQDPGQGLRLIYYSQIVNDFQKGDIAEGYSVSREKKESFPLTVTSAQKNPTAFYLCASSREAGLPRETQYFGPGTRLLVL.

The chain carries TRBV9 and TRBJ1-4, with no clear D. Germline V gene lookup returns CDR1 SGDLS and CDR2 YYNGEE. Trimming pared 0 bases from V and 9 bases from J, leaving 12 bases between. The CDR3 is made up of 14 amino acids. The CDR3 loop reads CASSVDGLGKKLFF. CDR3 DNA sequence: TGTGCCAGCAGCGTAGACGGGTTGGGAAAAAAACTGTTTTTT.

The CDR3, as DNA: TGTGCCAGCAGTAGACGGGGGGGCACCACCGGGGAGCTGTTTTTT. The encoded protein is CASSRRGGTTGELFF. V gene TRBV11-3 combines with J gene TRBJ2-2; 8 bases align to TRBD2. The germline V gene has CDR1 SGHNT and CDR2 YENEEA. The length of the CDR3 is 15 residues. The V segment lost 6 bases and the J segment 4 bases; nucleotides outside the gene matches: 7. The full variable domain, rest sourced from reference TRBV11-3 and TRBJ2-2, is EAGVVQSPRYKIIEKKQPVAFWCNPISGHNTLYWYLQNLGQGPELLIRYENEEAVDDSQLPKDRFSAERLKGVDSTLKIQPAELGDSAVYLCASSRRGGTTGELFFGEGSRLTVL.

The CDR3 loop reads CASSQDLREWTNYGYTF. The CDR3 bases are TGCGCCAGCAGCCAAGATCTTCGGGAGTGGACGAACTATGGCTACACCTTC. The chain employs TRBV4-1 and TRBJ1-2; no firm D call. The CDR3 is 17 residues long. V was shortened by 0 bases and J by 2 bases, with 16 bases between the two germline ends. Per the germline V gene, CDR1 is MGHRA and CDR2 is YSYEKL.

V and J are TRBV7-9 and TRBJ2-7; no firm D call. V was cut by 1 base and J by 2 bases, with 9 bases left in between. The CDR3 is 14 amino acids. Germline V gene lookup returns CDR1 SEHNR and CDR2 FQNEAQ (reference sequence). The CDR3, as DNA: TGTGCCAGCAGCTTAGAGGGCGGAGCCTACGAGCAGTACTTC. Protein: CASSLEGGAYEQYF. Full variable domain (outside the CDR3, taken from reference TRBV7-9 and TRBJ2-7): DTGVSQNPRHKITKRGQNVTFRCDPISEHNRLYWYRQTLGQGPEFLTYFQNEAQLEKSRLLSDRFSAERPKGSFSTLEIQRTEQGDSAMYLCASSLEGGAYEQYFGPGTRLTVT.

Concerning this clone itself: At one of its ends the junction is not consistent with the germline gene, which may arise from a read error. This chain joins TRBV5-1 and TRBJ1-1; the D is unclear. Germline CDR1 SGHRS, CDR2 YFSETQ. The CDR3 totals 11 residues. The DNA for the CDR3 is TGCGCCAGCAGTTTGAAGACTGAAGCTTTCTTT. Protein sequence: CASSLKTEAFF.

This clone was picked up a small number of times. V is TRBV18 and J is TRBJ1-6; 7 bases match TRBD1. With V trimmed by 4 bases and J by 16 bases, 4 bases remained unmatched. The CDR3 spans 11 residues. Germline V gene data show CDR1 as KGHSH and CDR2 as LQKENI. The CDR3 here is CASSQQGSLHF. CDR3 sequence (DNA): TGTGCCAGCTCACAACAGGGGTCTCTCCACTTT. The full variable domain, completed using reference TRBV18 and TRBJ1-6, is NAGVMQNPRHLVRRRGQEARLRCSPMKGHSHVYWYRQLPEEGLKFMVYLQKENIIDESGMPKERFSAEFPKEGPSILRIQQVVRGDSAAYFCASSQQGSLHFGNGTRLTVT.

The chain couples TRBV30 to TRBJ1-3; tentative D call: TRBD1 (5 bases). CDR3 length: 13 residues. Germline V gene lookup returns CDR1 GTSNPN and CDR2 SVGIG (reference sequence). Between the trimmed V and J ends, which lost 3 bases and 4 bases, there was a span of 10 bases. CDR3 loop: CAWSGHKGNTIYF. The CDR3 bases are TGTGCCTGGAGCGGACATAAAGGAAACACCATATATTTT. The full variable domain, completed using reference TRBV30 and TRBJ1-3, is SQTIHQWPATLVQPVGSPLSLECTVEGTSNPNLYWYRQAAGRGLQLLFYSVGIGQISSEVPQNLSASRPQDRQFILSSKKLLLSDSGFYLCAWSGHKGNTIYFGEGSWLTVV.